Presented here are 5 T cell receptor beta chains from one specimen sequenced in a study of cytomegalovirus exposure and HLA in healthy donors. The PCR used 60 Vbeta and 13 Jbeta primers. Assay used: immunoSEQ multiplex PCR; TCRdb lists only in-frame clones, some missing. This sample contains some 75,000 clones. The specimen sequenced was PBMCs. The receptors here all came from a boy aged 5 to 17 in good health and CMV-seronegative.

The CDR3 DNA reads TGTGCCAGTACCCCATCCCACAGACGCGTCGAGGGCTACACCTTC. Its protein is CASTPSHRRVEGYTF. V and J are TRBV19 and TRBJ1-2; D is uncertain. The CDR3 totals 15 residues. Per germline, CDR1 LNHDA and CDR2 SQIVND (reference sequence). Trimming pared 7 bases from V and 8 bases from J, leaving 23 bases between.

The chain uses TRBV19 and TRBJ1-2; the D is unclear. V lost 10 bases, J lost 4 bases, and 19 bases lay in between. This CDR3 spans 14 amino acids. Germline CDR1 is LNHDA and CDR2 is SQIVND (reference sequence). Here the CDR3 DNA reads TGTGCCACCAAAAACCTCGGAGGAAGCTATGGCTACACCTTC. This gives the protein CATKNLGGSYGYTF.

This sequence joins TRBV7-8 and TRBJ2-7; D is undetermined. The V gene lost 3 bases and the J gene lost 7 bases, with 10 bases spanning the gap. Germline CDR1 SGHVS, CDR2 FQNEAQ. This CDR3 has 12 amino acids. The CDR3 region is CASSLKLREQYF. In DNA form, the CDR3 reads TGTGCCAGCAGCTTGAAGCTCCGTGAGCAGTACTTC.

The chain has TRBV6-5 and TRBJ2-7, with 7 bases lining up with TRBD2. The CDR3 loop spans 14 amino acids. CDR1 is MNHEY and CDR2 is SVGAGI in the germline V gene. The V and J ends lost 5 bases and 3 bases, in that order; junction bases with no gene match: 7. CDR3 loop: CASSRTGGYYEQYF. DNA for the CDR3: TGTGCCAGCAGTCGGACCGGGGGGTACTACGAGCAGTACTTC.

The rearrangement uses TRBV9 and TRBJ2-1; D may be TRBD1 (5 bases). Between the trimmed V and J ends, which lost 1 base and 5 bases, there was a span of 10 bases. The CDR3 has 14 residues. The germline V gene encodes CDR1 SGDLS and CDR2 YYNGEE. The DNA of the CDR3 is TGTGCCAGCAGCGTAAGCAGGGTCCACAATGAGCAGTTCTTC. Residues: CASSVSRVHNEQFF.